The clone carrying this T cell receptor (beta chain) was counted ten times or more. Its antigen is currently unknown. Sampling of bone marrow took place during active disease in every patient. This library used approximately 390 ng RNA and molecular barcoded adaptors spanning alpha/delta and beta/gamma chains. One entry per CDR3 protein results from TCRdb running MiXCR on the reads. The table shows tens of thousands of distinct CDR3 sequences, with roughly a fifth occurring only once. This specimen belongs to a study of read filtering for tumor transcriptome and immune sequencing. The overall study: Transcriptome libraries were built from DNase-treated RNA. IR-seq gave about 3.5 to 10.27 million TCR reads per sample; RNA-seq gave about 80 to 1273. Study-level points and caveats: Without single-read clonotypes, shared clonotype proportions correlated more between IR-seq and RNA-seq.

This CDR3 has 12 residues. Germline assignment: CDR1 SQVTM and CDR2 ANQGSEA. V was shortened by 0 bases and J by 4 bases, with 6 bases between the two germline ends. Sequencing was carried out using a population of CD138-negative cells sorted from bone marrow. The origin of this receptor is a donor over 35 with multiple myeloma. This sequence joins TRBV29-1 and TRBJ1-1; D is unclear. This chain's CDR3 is CSVEDPGTEAFF. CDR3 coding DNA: TGCAGCGTTGAAGATCCAGGCACTGAAGCTTTCTTT.